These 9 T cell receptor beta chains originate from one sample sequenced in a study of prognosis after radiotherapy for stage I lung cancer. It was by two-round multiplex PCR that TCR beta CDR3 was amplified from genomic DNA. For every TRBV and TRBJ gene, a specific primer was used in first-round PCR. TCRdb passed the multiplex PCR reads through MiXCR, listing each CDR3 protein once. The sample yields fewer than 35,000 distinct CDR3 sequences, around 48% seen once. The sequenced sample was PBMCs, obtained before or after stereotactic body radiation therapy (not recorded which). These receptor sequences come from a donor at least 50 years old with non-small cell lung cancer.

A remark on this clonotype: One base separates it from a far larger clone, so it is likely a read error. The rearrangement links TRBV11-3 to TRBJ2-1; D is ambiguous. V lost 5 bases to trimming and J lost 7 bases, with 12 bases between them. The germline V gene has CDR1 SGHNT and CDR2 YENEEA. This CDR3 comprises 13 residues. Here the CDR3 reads CASSQDVCNEQFF. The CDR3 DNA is TGTGCCAGCAGCCAAGATGTTTGTAATGAGCAGTTCTTC.

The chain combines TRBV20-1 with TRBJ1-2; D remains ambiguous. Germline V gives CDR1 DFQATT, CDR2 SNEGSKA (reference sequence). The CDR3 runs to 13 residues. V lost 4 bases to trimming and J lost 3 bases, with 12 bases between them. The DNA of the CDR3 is TGCAGTGCTAAAAGACAAGACTACTATGGCTACACCTTC. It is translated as CSAKRQDYYGYTF.

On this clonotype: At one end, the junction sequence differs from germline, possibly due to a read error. CDR3 DNA sequence: TGTGCCAGCAGCTTCTTTTGGGGGCGGGAGGTGTACAATAAGCAGTTCTTC. Translation gives CASSFFWGREVYNKQFF. The rearrangement joins TRBV7-3 to TRBJ2-1, with 8 bases matching TRBD2. Germline CDR1 reads SGHTA; CDR2 reads FQGTGA. This CDR3 comprises 17 residues.

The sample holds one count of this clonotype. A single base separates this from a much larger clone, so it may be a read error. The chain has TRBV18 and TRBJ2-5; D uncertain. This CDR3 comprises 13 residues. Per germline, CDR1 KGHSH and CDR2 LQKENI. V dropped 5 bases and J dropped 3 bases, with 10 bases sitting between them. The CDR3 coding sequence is TGTGCCAGCTCAGGGAACATGGAAGAGACCCAGTACTTC. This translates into CASSGNMEETQYF.

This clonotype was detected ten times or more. The DNA for the CDR3 is TGTGCCAGCATTAGGGGAAATGAGCAGTTCTTC. Protein sequence: CASIRGNEQFF. J is TRBJ2-1 and V is TRBV2; TRBD1 is a possible D gene (5 bases). The CDR3 is 11 amino acids. V dropped 7 bases and J dropped 7 bases, with 8 bases sitting between them. Germline assignment: CDR1 SNHLY and CDR2 FYNNEI.

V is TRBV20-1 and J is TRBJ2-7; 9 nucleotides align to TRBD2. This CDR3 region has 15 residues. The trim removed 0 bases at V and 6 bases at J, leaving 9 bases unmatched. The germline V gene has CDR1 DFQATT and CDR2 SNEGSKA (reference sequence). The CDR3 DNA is TGCAGTGCTAGAGATGCGATAGCGGGAGTGAGCGAGCAGTACTTC. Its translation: CSARDAIAGVSEQYF.

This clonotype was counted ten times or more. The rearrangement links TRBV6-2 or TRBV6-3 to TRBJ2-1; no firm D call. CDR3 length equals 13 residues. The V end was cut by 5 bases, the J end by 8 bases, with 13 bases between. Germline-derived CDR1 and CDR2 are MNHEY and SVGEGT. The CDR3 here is CASSGVASDEQFF. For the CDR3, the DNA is TGTGCCAGCAGTGGGGTGGCCAGCGATGAGCAGTTCTTC.

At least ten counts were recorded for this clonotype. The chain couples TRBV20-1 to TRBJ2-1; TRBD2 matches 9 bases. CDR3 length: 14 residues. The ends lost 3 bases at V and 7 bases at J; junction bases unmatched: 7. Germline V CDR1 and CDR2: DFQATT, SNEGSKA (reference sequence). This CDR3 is CSASLLAGENEQFF. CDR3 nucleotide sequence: TGCAGTGCTAGTTTATTAGCGGGAGAAAATGAGCAGTTCTTC.

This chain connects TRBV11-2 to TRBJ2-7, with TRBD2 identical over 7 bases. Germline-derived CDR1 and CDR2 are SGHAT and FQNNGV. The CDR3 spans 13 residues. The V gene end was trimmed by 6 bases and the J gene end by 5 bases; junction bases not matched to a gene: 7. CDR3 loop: CASRPAGSDEQYF. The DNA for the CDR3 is TGTGCCAGCAGACCAGCGGGAAGCGACGAGCAGTACTTC. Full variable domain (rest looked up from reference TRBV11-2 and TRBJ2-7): EAGVAQSPRYKIIEKRQSVAFWCNPISGHATLYWYQQILGQGPKLLIQFQNNGVVDDSQLPKDRFSAERLKGVDSTLKIQPAKLEDSAVYLCASRPAGSDEQYFGPGTRLTVT.